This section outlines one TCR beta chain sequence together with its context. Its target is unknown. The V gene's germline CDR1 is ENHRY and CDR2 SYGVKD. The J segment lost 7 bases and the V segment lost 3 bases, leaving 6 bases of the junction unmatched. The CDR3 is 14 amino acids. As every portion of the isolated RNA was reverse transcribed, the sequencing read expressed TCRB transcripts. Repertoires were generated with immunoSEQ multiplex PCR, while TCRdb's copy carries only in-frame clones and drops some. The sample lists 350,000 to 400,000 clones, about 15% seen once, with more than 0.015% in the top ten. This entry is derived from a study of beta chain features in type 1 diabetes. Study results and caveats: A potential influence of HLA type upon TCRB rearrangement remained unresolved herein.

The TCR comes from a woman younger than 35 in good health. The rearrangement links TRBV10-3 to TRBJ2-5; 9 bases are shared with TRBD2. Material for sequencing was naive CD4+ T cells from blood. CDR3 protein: CAISELAGEGTQYF. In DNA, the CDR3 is TGTGCCATCAGTGAATTAGCGGGAGAGGGGACCCAGTACTTC.